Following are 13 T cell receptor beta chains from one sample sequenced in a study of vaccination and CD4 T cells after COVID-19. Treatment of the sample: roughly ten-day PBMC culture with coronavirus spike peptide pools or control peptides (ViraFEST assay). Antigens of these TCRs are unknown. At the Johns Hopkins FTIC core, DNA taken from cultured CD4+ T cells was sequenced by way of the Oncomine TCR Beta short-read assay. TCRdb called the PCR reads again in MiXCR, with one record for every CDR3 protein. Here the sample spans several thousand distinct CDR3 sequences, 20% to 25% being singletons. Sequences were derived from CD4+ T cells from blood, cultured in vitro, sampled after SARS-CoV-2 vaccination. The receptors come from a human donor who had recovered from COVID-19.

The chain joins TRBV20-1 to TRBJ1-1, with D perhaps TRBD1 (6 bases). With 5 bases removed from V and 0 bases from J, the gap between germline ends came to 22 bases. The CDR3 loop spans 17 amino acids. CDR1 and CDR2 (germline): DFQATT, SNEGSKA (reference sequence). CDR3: CSAQPPGAAWMNTEAFF. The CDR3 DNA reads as TGCAGTGCTCAACCGCCGGGGGCGGCCTGGATGAACACTGAAGCTTTCTTT.

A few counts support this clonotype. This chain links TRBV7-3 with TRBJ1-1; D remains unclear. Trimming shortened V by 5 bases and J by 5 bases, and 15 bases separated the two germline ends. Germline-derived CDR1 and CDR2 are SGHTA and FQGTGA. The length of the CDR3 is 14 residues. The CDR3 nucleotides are TGTGCCAGCAGCCCTCCGGGTCGCGGGACTGAAGCTTTCTTT. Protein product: CASSPPGRGTEAFF.

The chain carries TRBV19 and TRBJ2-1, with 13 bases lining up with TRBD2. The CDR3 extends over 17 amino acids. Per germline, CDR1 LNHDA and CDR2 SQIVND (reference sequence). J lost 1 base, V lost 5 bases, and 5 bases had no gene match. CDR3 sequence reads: CASSVPLAGGSYNEQFF. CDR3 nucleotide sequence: TGTGCCAGTAGTGTCCCACTAGCGGGGGGGTCCTACAATGAGCAGTTCTTC.

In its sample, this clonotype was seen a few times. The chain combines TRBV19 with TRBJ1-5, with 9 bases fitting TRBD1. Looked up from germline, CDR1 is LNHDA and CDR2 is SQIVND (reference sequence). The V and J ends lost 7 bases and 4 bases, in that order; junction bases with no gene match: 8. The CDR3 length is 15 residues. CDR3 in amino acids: CASMRGQGINQPQHF. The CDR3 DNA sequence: TGTGCCAGTATGAGAGGACAGGGGATTAATCAGCCCCAGCATTTT.

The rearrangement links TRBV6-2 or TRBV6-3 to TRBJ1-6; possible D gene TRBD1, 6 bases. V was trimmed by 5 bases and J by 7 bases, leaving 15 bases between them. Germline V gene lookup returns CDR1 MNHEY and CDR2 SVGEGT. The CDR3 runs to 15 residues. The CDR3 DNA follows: TGTGCCAGCAGTGCTCTAACAGGGTCGAATTCACCCCTCCACTTT. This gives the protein CASSALTGSNSPLHF.

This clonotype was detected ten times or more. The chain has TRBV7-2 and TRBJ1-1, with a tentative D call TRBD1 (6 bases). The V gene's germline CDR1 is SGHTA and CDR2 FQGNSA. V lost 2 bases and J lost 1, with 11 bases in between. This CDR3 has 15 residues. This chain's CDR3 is CASSLQGMTNTEAFF. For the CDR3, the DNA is TGTGCCAGCAGCTTACAGGGGATGACGAACACTGAAGCTTTCTTT.

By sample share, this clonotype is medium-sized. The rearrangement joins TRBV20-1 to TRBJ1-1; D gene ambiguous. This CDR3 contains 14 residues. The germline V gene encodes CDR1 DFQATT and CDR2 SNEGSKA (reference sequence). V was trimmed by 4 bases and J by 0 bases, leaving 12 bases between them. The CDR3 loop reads CSATQRLMNTEAFF. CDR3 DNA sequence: TGCAGTGCTACACAACGGCTCATGAACACTGAAGCTTTCTTT.

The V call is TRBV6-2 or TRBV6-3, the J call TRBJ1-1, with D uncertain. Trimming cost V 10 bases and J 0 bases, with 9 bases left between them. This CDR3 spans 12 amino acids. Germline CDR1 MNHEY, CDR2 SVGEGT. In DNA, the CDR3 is TGTGCCACCCAAAGGCTGAACACTGAAGCTTTCTTT. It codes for CATQRLNTEAFF.

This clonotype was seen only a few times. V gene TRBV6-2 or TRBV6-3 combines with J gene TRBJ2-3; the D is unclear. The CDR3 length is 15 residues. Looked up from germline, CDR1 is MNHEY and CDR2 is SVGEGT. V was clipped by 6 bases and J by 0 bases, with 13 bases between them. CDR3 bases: TGTGCCAGCAGGGGTGTACAGTGGAGCACAGATACGCAGTATTTT. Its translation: CASRGVQWSTDTQYF.

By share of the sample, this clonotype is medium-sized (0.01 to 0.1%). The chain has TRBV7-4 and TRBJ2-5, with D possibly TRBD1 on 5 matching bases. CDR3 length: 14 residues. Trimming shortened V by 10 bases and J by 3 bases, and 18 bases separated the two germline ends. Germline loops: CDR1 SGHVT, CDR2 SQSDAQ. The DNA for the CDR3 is TGTGCCACAGGTGGGTGGGGCTCCAAAGAGACCCAGTACTTC. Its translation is CATGGWGSKETQYF.

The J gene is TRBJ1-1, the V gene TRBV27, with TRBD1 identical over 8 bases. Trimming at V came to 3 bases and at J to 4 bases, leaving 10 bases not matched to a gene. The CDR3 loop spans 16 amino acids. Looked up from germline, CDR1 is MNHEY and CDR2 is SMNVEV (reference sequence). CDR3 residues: CASSFLRTGTSTEAFF. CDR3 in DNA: TGTGCCAGCAGTTTCCTTAGGACAGGGACAAGCACTGAAGCTTTCTTT.

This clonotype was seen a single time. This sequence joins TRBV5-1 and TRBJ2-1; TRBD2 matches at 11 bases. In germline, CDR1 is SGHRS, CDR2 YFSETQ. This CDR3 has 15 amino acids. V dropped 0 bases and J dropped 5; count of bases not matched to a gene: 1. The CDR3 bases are TGCGCCAGCAGCTTGGAACTAGCGGGGGACAATGAGCAGTTCTTC. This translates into CASSLELAGDNEQFF.

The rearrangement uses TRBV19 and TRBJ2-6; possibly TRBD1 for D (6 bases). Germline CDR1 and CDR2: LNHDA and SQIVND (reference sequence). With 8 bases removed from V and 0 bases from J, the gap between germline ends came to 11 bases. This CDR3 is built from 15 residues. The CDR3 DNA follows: TGTGCCAGTCACGGACAGTACTCTGGGGCCAACGTCCTGACTTTC. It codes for CASHGQYSGANVLTF. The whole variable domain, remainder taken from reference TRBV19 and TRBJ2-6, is DGGITQSPKYLFRKEGQNVTLSCEQNLNHDAMYWYRQDPGQGLRLIYYSQIVNDFQKGDIAEGYSVSREKKESFPLTVTSAQKNPTAFYLCASHGQYSGANVLTFGAGSRLTVL.